The 18 T cell receptor beta chains listed next were all sequenced from one sample in a study of shared clonotypes between healthy human individuals. Sequencing was performed with immunoSEQ multiplex PCR; in TCRdb, only in-frame clones are kept and a portion is missing. The table lists roughly 2.2 million clones, 85% to 95% of them singletons. Sequencing was done on a sample of naive CD4+ T cells from PBMCs. Indicated subset: CD45RA+ positively selected. Receptors were obtained from a man aged 18 to 29 in good health. Some clones in this sample may be carry-over from other donors' samples.

On this clone: Other nucleotide sequences in the sample specify the same CDR3. This chain uses TRBV7-2 with TRBJ2-1, with 9 bases identical to TRBD1. The CDR3 has 15 amino acids. Germline loops: CDR1 SGHTA, CDR2 FQGNSA. V dropped 3 bases and J dropped 2; count of bases not matched to a gene: 2. CDR3 nucleotide sequence: TGTGCCAGCAGCTTGCGGACAGGGGCCTACAATGAGCAGTTCTTC. Its translation is CASSLRTGAYNEQFF.

The V call is TRBV6-1, the J call TRBJ2-2; D might be TRBD1 or TRBD2, each matching 6 bases. The germline gives CDR1 MNHNS, CDR2 SASEGT. The germline V and J ends were trimmed by 8 bases and 3 bases, with 13 bases remaining between them. The CDR3 consists of 14 residues. The CDR3 DNA reads as TGTGCCAGCCGGGGGACACTCGACACCGGGGAGCTGTTTTTT. Its protein is CASRGTLDTGELFF.

The sample holds one count of this clone. V usage is TRBV13 and J usage is TRBJ2-3; tentative D call: TRBD2 (6 bases). There are 16 residues in the CDR3. Germline V CDR1 and CDR2: PRHDT, FYEKMQ (reference sequence). The V end was cut by 5 bases, the J end by 0 bases, with 15 bases between. DNA for the CDR3: TGTGCCAGCAGCATGTCCGGGACTCTTAGCACAGATACGCAGTATTTT. The encoded protein is CASSMSGTLSTDTQYF.

This chain joins TRBV7-3 and TRBJ2-7; D is ambiguous. The germline V gene encodes CDR1 SGHTA and CDR2 FQGTGA. Trimming removed 5 bases from V and 4 bases from J, with 12 bases in between. This CDR3 region has 13 residues. The CDR3 DNA sequence: TGTGCCAGCAGCGCCGCCGAAAGTTACGAGCAGTACTTC. Protein product: CASSAAESYEQYF. Complete variable domain (other parts from reference TRBV7-3 and TRBJ2-7): GAGVSQTPSNKVTEKGKYVELRCDPISGHTALYWYRQSLGQGPEFLIYFQGTGAADDSGLPNDRFFAVRPEGSVSTLKIQRTERGDSAVYLCASSAAESYEQYFGPGTRLTVT.

As for this clone: The sample has other DNA sequences that encode this CDR3 too. The chain employs TRBV6-1 and TRBJ1-2, with D possibly being TRBD1 (5 bases). Per germline, CDR1 MNHNS and CDR2 SASEGT. Trimming removed 4 bases from V and 2 bases from J, with 8 bases in between. CDR3 length: 13 amino acids. CDR3 residues: CASSVDTNYGYTF. In DNA form, the CDR3 reads TGTGCCAGCAGTGTGGACACGAACTATGGCTACACCTTC.

The chain uses TRBV7-2 and TRBJ1-5, with no clear D. The ends were cut back, 4 bases at V and 4 bases at J, with 14 bases in the middle. The CDR3 covers 15 residues. The germline CDR1 and CDR2 sequences are SGHTA and FQGNSA. In DNA, the CDR3 is TGTGCCAGCAGCTGGGGTGATAATTGGAATCAGCCCCAGCATTTT. It codes for CASSWGDNWNQPQHF.

The chain combines TRBV11-2 with TRBJ2-7; no definite D call. Germline loops: CDR1 SGHAT, CDR2 FQNNGV. Trimming took 4 bases from V and 3 from J, leaving 7 bases between them. This CDR3 spans 12 amino acids. The CDR3 nucleotides read TGTGCCAGCAGCTCGTACTTCTACGAGCAGTACTTC. Translated, it gives CASSSYFYEQYF.

This chain links TRBV4-1 with TRBJ2-7; 11 nucleotides match TRBD2. The CDR3 extends over 14 amino acids. Per germline, CDR1 MGHRA and CDR2 YSYEKL. V lost 6 bases to trimming and J lost 7 bases; unmatched junction nucleotides: 8. The CDR3, as DNA: TGCGCCAGCAGTCTGATAGCGGGAGGGGGGGAGCAGTACTTC. Its translation is CASSLIAGGGEQYF.

The rearrangement uses TRBV10-3 and TRBJ2-3; 7 positions agree with TRBD2. The CDR3 has 16 residues. Germline V gives CDR1 ENHRY, CDR2 SYGVKD. The trim removed 6 bases at V and 4 bases at J, leaving 13 bases unmatched. CDR3 sequence reads: CAISSFMGGSADTQYF. CDR3 sequence (DNA): TGTGCCATCAGCAGCTTTATGGGGGGGAGTGCAGATACGCAGTATTTT.

The chain combines TRBV11-2 with TRBJ2-4; the match to TRBD2 covers 8 bases. V dropped 5 bases and J dropped 9; count of bases not matched to a gene: 9. In germline, CDR1 is SGHAT, CDR2 FQNNGV. The CDR3 loop spans 14 amino acids. The CDR3 sequence is CASSQGAGVPIQYF. CDR3 nucleotides: TGTGCCAGCAGCCAAGGAGCGGGAGTGCCCATTCAGTACTTC.

CDR3 DNA: TGTGCCAGCAGCCAGGGGCCTTGGGACAGTAATTCACCCCTCCACTTT. Translation gives CASSQGPWDSNSPLHF. V and J are TRBV7-9 and TRBJ1-6, with 7 bases fitting TRBD1. The germline V gene encodes CDR1 SEHNR and CDR2 FQNEAQ (reference sequence). The CDR3 runs to 16 residues. The V segment lost 5 bases and the J segment 6 bases; nucleotides outside the gene matches: 10. The complete variable domain, with remaining parts taken from reference TRBV7-9 and TRBJ1-6, reads DTGVSQNPRHKITKRGQNVTFRCDPISEHNRLYWYRQTLGQGPEFLTYFQNEAQLEKSRLLSDRFSAERPKGSFSTLEIQRTEQGDSAMYLCASSQGPWDSNSPLHFGNGTRLTVT.

This clone was counted between two and nine times. This chain uses TRBV19 with TRBJ2-7; D unclear. CDR1 LNHDA and CDR2 SQIVND come from the germline V gene (reference sequence). The CDR3 has 12 amino acids. Trimming cost V 3 bases and J 5 bases, with 8 bases left between them. The CDR3 nucleotides are TGTGCCAGTAGTATGGTCCGGGACGAGCAGTACTTC. This sequence encodes CASSMVRDEQYF. The complete variable domain, with remaining parts taken from reference TRBV19 and TRBJ2-7, reads DGGITQSPKYLFRKEGQNVTLSCEQNLNHDAMYWYRQDPGQGLRLIYYSQIVNDFQKGDIAEGYSVSREKKESFPLTVTSAQKNPTAFYLCASSMVRDEQYFGPGTRLTVT.

The table lists this clone with a count of one. J is TRBJ2-2 and V is TRBV5-1; TRBD1 matches 7 bases. From germline, CDR1 is SGHRS and CDR2 YFSETQ. This CDR3 has 15 amino acids. Germline trimming cut 4 bases from V and 6 bases from J; bases unmatched to any gene: 9. The CDR3 DNA is TGCGCCAGCAGCCCGGGGACAGCAGGGGCCGGGGAGCTGTTTTTT. Protein product: CASSPGTAGAGELFF.

The chain recombines TRBV28 with TRBJ2-3; 8 bases are shared with TRBD1. V trimming: 4 bases; J trimming: 2 bases; junction bases outside the gene matches: 5. In germline, CDR1 is MDHEN, CDR2 SYDVKM. The CDR3 runs to 15 residues. DNA for the CDR3: TGTGCCAGCAGTTACGGGGACAGGACCACAGATACGCAGTATTTT. Translating it yields CASSYGDRTTDTQYF.

The genes are TRBV4-2 and TRBJ1-4, with no clear D. Deletions cut 5 bases from V and 0 bases from J, with 7 bases between. The CDR3 is 14 residues long. The V gene's germline CDR1 is LGHNA and CDR2 YNFKEQ. The DNA for the CDR3 is TGTGCCAGCAGCTCAGATGCAACTAATGAAAAACTGTTTTTT. Translation gives CASSSDATNEKLFF.

This chain joins TRBV29-1 and TRBJ2-7; no firm D call. V was pared by 4 bases and J by 3 bases, with 10 bases between. CDR1 is SQVTM and CDR2 is ANQGSEA in the germline V gene. This CDR3 has 12 amino acids. The CDR3 reads CSVAIDNYEQYF. CDR3 sequence (DNA): TGCAGCGTTGCAATCGACAACTACGAGCAGTACTTC.

V gene TRBV5-1 combines with J gene TRBJ1-1; D may be TRBD1 (5 bases). Germline V CDR1 and CDR2: SGHRS, YFSETQ. The V gene lost 0 bases and the J gene lost 6 bases, with 12 bases spanning the gap. The CDR3 is 14 residues long. CDR3 in DNA: TGCGCCAGCAGCTTGGTCGCGGGGGTCGCTGAAGCTTTCTTT. Its protein product is CASSLVAGVAEAFF.

The rearrangement joins TRBV28 to TRBJ2-3; the D is unclear. This CDR3 has 16 amino acids. Germline CDR1 MDHEN, CDR2 SYDVKM. Trimming cost V 4 bases and J 0 bases, with 14 bases left between them. CDR3 sequence: CASSSVGVPSTDTQYF. The DNA for the CDR3 is TGTGCCAGCAGTTCCGTGGGCGTACCTAGCACAGATACGCAGTATTTT.